The entry below gives a single TCR beta chain sequence along with its context. This record belongs to a study of blood T cell repertoires in COVID-19. The data were produced by immunoSEQ multiplex PCR, yet TCRdb's version contains in-frame clones alone and is incomplete. The table shows about 170,000 clones, with around 82% occurring only once. CDR1 is MNHEY and CDR2 is SVGAGI in the germline V gene. This CDR3 has 15 residues. Trimming took 4 bases from V and 2 from J; bases not matched to a gene: 7. Sequenced sample: peripheral blood. V usage is TRBV6-5 and J usage is TRBJ1-2; TRBD1 aligns across 7 bases. The receptor was isolated from a human donor with acute or convalescent COVID-19. The donor label of this sample is uncertain. The CDR3 loop is CASSWQGDKNYGYTF. DNA of the CDR3: TGTGCCAGCAGTTGGCAGGGGGACAAGAACTATGGCTACACCTTC.